These 10 T cell receptor beta chains came from one sample sequenced in a study of blood T cells in healthy people across ages. PCR was performed a second time for 7 to 11 cycles using a sample-barcoded 5' primer and a J-beta primer mix. From the 5' RACE reads, TCRdb called clonotypes with MiXCR, one entry per CDR3 protein. Among about 930,000 distinct CDR3 sequences listed, approximately 32% were seen once. Another study also made use of these data, one on T cells of mothers and their children.

The material sequenced was blood. The receptors were gathered from a woman aged 40 to 49 in good health.

This clonotype came up many times. The V and J genes are TRBV7-2 and TRBJ2-1; D remains unclear. The V end lost 0 bases, the J end lost 8 bases, and 8 bases lay between the germline ends. This CDR3 contains 13 residues. Germline CDR1 reads SGHTA; CDR2 reads FQGNSA. The CDR3 loop is CASSLAGGHEQFF. The CDR3 DNA reads as TGTGCCAGCAGCTTAGCGGGCGGCCATGAGCAGTTCTTC.

This clonotype showed up just a few times. The chain uses TRBV2 and TRBJ2-7; D is possibly TRBD1 (5 bases). This CDR3 region has 16 residues. The germline V and J ends were trimmed by 4 bases and 3 bases, with 19 bases remaining between them. The germline V gene has CDR1 SNHLY and CDR2 FYNNEI. The CDR3 protein is CASSGLVFKGLYEQYF. As DNA, the CDR3 is TGTGCCAGCAGTGGTTTGGTGTTTAAGGGGCTCTACGAGCAGTACTTC.

This clonotype was counted only a few times. The V call is TRBV7-2, the J call TRBJ1-2; TRBD1 matches at 7 bases. CDR1 and CDR2 from the germline V gene are SGHTA and FQGNSA. The CDR3 contains 17 residues. J lost 4 bases, V lost 1 base, and 12 bases had no gene match. CDR3 DNA: TGTGCCAGCAGCTTAGGGTCCAGCCCGGGACAGAGCTATGGCTACACCTTC. It encodes CASSLGSSPGQSYGYTF.

In this sample, this clonotype turned up a few times. The chain employs TRBV11-2 and TRBJ2-5, with 7 bases fitting TRBD1. CDR1 SGHAT and CDR2 FQNNGV come from the germline V gene. V was clipped by 5 bases and J by 7 bases; unmatched bases: 13. The CDR3 is 15 amino acids. CDR3 sequence (DNA): TGTGCCAGCAGCCTTGACCGTGGACAGGCTCGGACCCAGTACTTC. Its protein product is CASSLDRGQARTQYF.

The CDR3: CATSSPGGWDEQYF. CDR3 sequence (DNA): TGTGCCACCAGCAGCCCAGGGGGTTGGGACGAGCAGTACTTC. The chain links TRBV15 to TRBJ2-7; 7 bases are shared with TRBD1. V gave up 3 bases and J gave up 5 bases; unmatched junction bases: 7. The germline V gene has CDR1 LNHNV and CDR2 YYDKDF (reference sequence). CDR3 size: 14 residues.

The DNA for the CDR3 is TGTGCCAGCAGTTTTACGGGAGGGTTCGCGGCAGCTTTCTTT. This translates into CASSFTGGFAAAFF. V gene TRBV12-3 or TRBV12-4 combines with J gene TRBJ1-1; D not certain. V lost 3 bases, J lost 10 bases, and 18 bases lay in between. The CDR3 length is 14 residues.

This clonotype came up many times. The chain uses TRBV20-1 and TRBJ1-6; D is undetermined. The V gene lost 0 bases and the J gene lost 8 bases, with 5 bases spanning the gap. Per germline, CDR1 DFQATT and CDR2 SNEGSKA (reference sequence). The CDR3 has 12 residues. The CDR3 sequence is CSARDQDSPLHF. CDR3 nucleotides: TGCAGTGCTAGAGATCAGGATTCACCCCTCCACTTT.

This clonotype was detected many times. This sequence joins TRBV7-9 and TRBJ2-7; 7 bases align to TRBD1. Germline CDR1 is SEHNR and CDR2 is FQNEAQ (reference sequence). This CDR3 has 13 residues. Trimming took 6 bases from V and 0 from J; bases not matched to a gene: 2. The CDR3 here is CASRGTDSYEQYF. The CDR3, as DNA: TGTGCCAGCAGGGGGACAGACTCCTACGAGCAGTACTTC. The complete variable domain, with remaining parts taken from reference TRBV7-9 and TRBJ2-7, reads DTGVSQNPRHKITKRGQNVTFRCDPISEHNRLYWYRQTLGQGPEFLTYFQNEAQLEKSRLLSDRFSAERPKGSFSTLEIQRTEQGDSAMYLCASRGTDSYEQYFGPGTRLTVT.

This clonotype was detected ten times or more. This chain joins TRBV5-1 and TRBJ2-1; 7 nucleotides align to TRBD1. The V gene end was trimmed by 5 bases and the J gene end by 11 bases; junction bases not matched to a gene: 13. Germline V gene data show CDR1 as SGHRS and CDR2 as YFSETQ. The CDR3 extends over 14 amino acids. CDR3 in DNA: TGCGCCAGCAGTTCAACCGGGACAGACTACCAGCAGTTCTTC. It codes for CASSSTGTDYQQFF.

The chain is built from TRBV27 and TRBJ2-3; D gene unclear. Trimming cost V 6 bases and J 3 bases, with 10 bases left between them. CDR1 is MNHEY and CDR2 is SMNVEV in the germline V gene (reference sequence). The CDR3 runs to 13 residues. CDR3 amino acids: CASSHPTTDTQYF. The CDR3 DNA reads as TGTGCCAGCAGCCACCCCACAACAGATACGCAGTATTTT.